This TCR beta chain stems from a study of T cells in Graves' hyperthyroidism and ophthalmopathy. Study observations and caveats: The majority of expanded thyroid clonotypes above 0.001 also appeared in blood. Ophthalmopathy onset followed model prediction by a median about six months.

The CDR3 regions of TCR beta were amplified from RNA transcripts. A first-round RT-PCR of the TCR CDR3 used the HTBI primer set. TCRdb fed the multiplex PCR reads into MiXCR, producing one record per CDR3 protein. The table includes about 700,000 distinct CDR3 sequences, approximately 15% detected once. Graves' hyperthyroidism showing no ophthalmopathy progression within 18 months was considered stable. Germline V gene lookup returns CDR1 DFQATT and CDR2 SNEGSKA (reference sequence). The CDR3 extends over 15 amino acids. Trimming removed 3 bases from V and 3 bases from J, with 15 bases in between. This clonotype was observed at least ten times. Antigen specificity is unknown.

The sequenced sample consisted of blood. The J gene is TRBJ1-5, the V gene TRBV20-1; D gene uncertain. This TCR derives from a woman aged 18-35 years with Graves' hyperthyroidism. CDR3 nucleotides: TGCAGTGCTAGGAGCGGGGAAATTACCAATCAGCCCCAGCATTTT. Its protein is CSARSGEITNQPQHF.